Listed below are T cell receptor beta chains from one sample, sequenced in a study of T cells after posttransplantation cyclophosphamide. TCRdb's table, derived via immunoSEQ multiplex PCR, lists solely in-frame clones and lacks some. The sample includes approximately 47,000 clones, around 94% of them seen just once. Sequenced material: PBMCs. These receptors came from a woman aged 50 to 65 in good health and a related stem cell transplant donor. The CDR3 runs from the conserved cysteine through the conserved F or W. The D gene is left open where the match is weak. The size entry is marked missing in some rows and otherwise reads once, few, many or a size class.

D gene: NA
clone size: NA
V gene: TRBV19
J gene: TRBJ1-3
CDR3 DNA: TGTGCCAGTAGTAGGGGGCTCGGAAACACCATATATTTT
CDR3 protein: CASSRGLGNTIYF

D gene: TRBD2
clone size: NA
V gene: TRBV2
J gene: TRBJ2-2
CDR3 DNA: TGTGCGAGAACGGGGAGGGACACCGGGGAGCTGTTTTTT
CDR3 protein: CARTGRDTGELFF

D gene: TRBD1
clone size: NA
V gene: TRBV14
J gene: TRBJ2-6
CDR3 DNA: TGTGCCAGCAGAGCCACCGGGACAGCGGTCTCTGGGGCCAACGTCCTGACTTTC
CDR3 protein: CASRATGTAVSGANVLTF

D gene: NA
clone size: few
V gene: TRBV29-1
J gene: TRBJ2-2
CDR3 DNA: TGCAGCGTACACTCGGGGTTAGGGGAGCTGTTTTTT
CDR3 protein: CSVHSGLGELFF

D gene: NA
clone size: NA
V gene: TRBV27
J gene: TRBJ2-7
CDR3 DNA: TGTGCCAGCAGTCCGCTGAATAGGCGGGACGGTGCCTACGAGCAGTACTTC
CDR3 protein: CASSPLNRRDGAYEQYF

D gene: TRBD1
clone size: NA
V gene: TRBV28
J gene: TRBJ1-6
CDR3 DNA: TGTGCCAGCAGTTCTTGGGACAGTCGGTTCGGATCACCCCTCCACTTT
CDR3 protein: CASSSWDSRFGSPLHF

D gene: NA
clone size: NA
V gene: TRBV5-1
J gene: TRBJ2-1
CDR3 DNA: TGCGCCAGCAGTTCTCCCGATGAGCAGTTCTTC
CDR3 protein: CASSSPDEQFF

D gene: TRBD1
clone size: NA
V gene: TRBV19
J gene: TRBJ2-1
CDR3 DNA: TGTGCCAGTAGTACTCGACAGGGGGAGTACAATGAGCAGTTCTTC
CDR3 protein: CASSTRQGEYNEQFF

D gene: TRBD1
clone size: NA
V gene: TRBV19
J gene: TRBJ1-1
CDR3 DNA: TGTGCCAGTAGGCCCGGACAGGCGAACACTGAAGCTTTCTTT
CDR3 protein: CASRPGQANTEAFF

D gene: NA
clone size: NA
V gene: TRBV5-6
J gene: TRBJ2-7
CDR3 DNA: TGTGCCAGCAGCCGGCGAGGCGAAGATGCCTACGAGCAGTACTTC
CDR3 protein: CASSRRGEDAYEQYF

D gene: TRBD2
clone size: NA
V gene: TRBV4-1
J gene: TRBJ2-3
CDR3 DNA: TGCGCCAGCAGCCATTCGCTAGCGGGGGCTAGCACAGATACGCAGTATTTT
CDR3 protein: CASSHSLAGASTDTQYF

D gene: NA
clone size: NA
V gene: TRBV19
J gene: TRBJ1-5
CDR3 DNA: TGTGCCAGTAGCCTCCGGGGTGGAGATAATCAGCCCCAGCATTTT
CDR3 protein: CASSLRGGDNQPQHF

D gene: TRBD1
clone size: NA
V gene: TRBV12-5
J gene: TRBJ2-7
CDR3 DNA: TGTGCTAGTGGTTTGGTTCCACAGGGGGCCCAGCAGTACTTC
CDR3 protein: CASGLVPQGAQQYF

D gene: TRBD1
clone size: NA
V gene: TRBV28
J gene: TRBJ1-2
CDR3 DNA: TGTGCCAGCAGTGTGGGACAGACTAACTATGGCTACACCTTC
CDR3 protein: CASSVGQTNYGYTF

D gene: NA
clone size: NA
V gene: TRBV5-1
J gene: TRBJ2-6
CDR3 DNA: TGCGCCAGCAGTAAGCTTGCAGACACCTCTGGGGCCAACGTCCTGACTTTC
CDR3 protein: CASSKLADTSGANVLTF

D gene: TRBD1
clone size: NA
V gene: TRBV19
J gene: TRBJ1-1
CDR3 DNA: TGTGCCAGTAGTATGAAAGGGACAGGGGGCCGTTTGAGGTACACTGAAGCTTTCTTT
CDR3 protein: CASSMKGTGGRLRYTEAFF

D gene: TRBD1
clone size: NA
V gene: TRBV19
J gene: TRBJ1-2
CDR3 DNA: TGTGCCAGTAGTCGGACAGGGGACTATGGCTACACCTTC
CDR3 protein: CASSRTGDYGYTF

D gene: NA
clone size: once
V gene: TRBV7-8
J gene: TRBJ1-2
CDR3 DNA: TGTGCCAGCAGCGGCTTTGGGTCGACTGTCTATGGCTACACCTTC
CDR3 protein: CASSGFGSTVYGYTF

D gene: TRBD1
clone size: NA
V gene: TRBV6-1
J gene: TRBJ1-5
CDR3 DNA: TGTGCCAGCAGTTCCCGGACAGGGTCGAGTCAGCCCCAGCATTTT
CDR3 protein: CASSSRTGSSQPQHF

D gene: TRBD1
clone size: once
V gene: TRBV19
J gene: TRBJ1-1
CDR3 DNA: TGTGCCAGTAGTGTCAGGACAGGTCTAGACACTGAAGCTTTCTTT
CDR3 protein: CASSVRTGLDTEAFF

D gene: NA
clone size: NA
V gene: TRBV10-2
J gene: TRBJ2-7
CDR3 DNA: TGCGCCAGCACCGATCCGCCCAGCGACGAGCAGTACTTC
CDR3 protein: CASTDPPSDEQYF

D gene: NA
clone size: NA
V gene: TRBV28
J gene: TRBJ1-1
CDR3 DNA: TGTGCCAGCAGTTCTTCCACTGAAGCTTTCTTT
CDR3 protein: CASSSSTEAFF

D gene: TRBD2
clone size: NA
V gene: TRBV27
J gene: TRBJ2-7
CDR3 DNA: TGTGCCAGCAGTGAACTAGCGGCTCCCTACGAGCAGTACTTC
CDR3 protein: CASSELAAPYEQYF

D gene: TRBD1
clone size: NA
V gene: TRBV7-6
J gene: TRBJ2-7
CDR3 DNA: TGTGCCAGCAGCGACGGGACAGGCTACGAGCAGTACTTC
CDR3 protein: CASSDGTGYEQYF

D gene: NA
clone size: NA
V gene: TRBV30
J gene: TRBJ1-6
CDR3 DNA: TGTGCCTGGTCTCTAGGACCGAGCAAAGGGGCCCTCCACTTT
CDR3 protein: CAWSLGPSKGALHF

D gene: TRBD1
clone size: NA
V gene: TRBV6-1
J gene: TRBJ2-7
CDR3 DNA: TGTGCCAGCAGTGAAGCGAATGGACAGGGGTTCGAGCAGTACTTC
CDR3 protein: CASSEANGQGFEQYF

D gene: TRBD1
clone size: NA
V gene: TRBV19
J gene: TRBJ1-5
CDR3 DNA: TGTGCCAGTAGTACAGGGGGGAGCAATCAGCCCCAGCATTTT
CDR3 protein: CASSTGGSNQPQHF

D gene: TRBD1
clone size: NA
V gene: TRBV6-6
J gene: TRBJ1-5
CDR3 DNA: TGTGCCAGCACTATATCCGGGACAGGGGTTCAGCCCCAGCATTTT
CDR3 protein: CASTISGTGVQPQHF

D gene: TRBD1
clone size: NA
V gene: TRBV15
J gene: TRBJ1-6
CDR3 DNA: TGTGCCACCAGCAGAGCCGGGACAGGAGGGATACCCCTCCACTTT
CDR3 protein: CATSRAGTGGIPLHF

D gene: TRBD2
clone size: NA
V gene: TRBV29-1
J gene: TRBJ2-1
CDR3 DNA: TGCAGCGTTGCGATAGCGGGGGCTTACAATGAGCAGTTCTTC
CDR3 protein: CSVAIAGAYNEQFF

D gene: NA
clone size: NA
V gene: TRBV30
J gene: TRBJ1-1
CDR3 DNA: TGTGCCTGGAGTGTACGGGGGGACACTGAAGCTTTCTTT
CDR3 protein: CAWSVRGDTEAFF

D gene: NA
clone size: NA
V gene: TRBV30
J gene: TRBJ1-1
CDR3 DNA: TGTGCCTGGAAAGGGAGGGGCACTGAAGCTTTCTTT
CDR3 protein: CAWKGRGTEAFF

D gene: TRBD1
clone size: NA
V gene: TRBV27
J gene: TRBJ2-1
CDR3 DNA: TGTGCCAGCAGTGCAAAGACAGGGGGCCCTTACAATGAGCAGTTCTTC
CDR3 protein: CASSAKTGGPYNEQFF

D gene: TRBD1
clone size: NA
V gene: TRBV2
J gene: TRBJ2-3
CDR3 DNA: TGTGCCAGCAGTGTAGACAGGGGTGCAGATACGCAGTATTTT
CDR3 protein: CASSVDRGADTQYF

D gene: TRBD1
clone size: NA
V gene: TRBV27
J gene: TRBJ2-3
CDR3 DNA: TGTGCCAGCAGTCCACCCCCGGGACAGGAGACCACAGATACGCAGTATTTT
CDR3 protein: CASSPPPGQETTDTQYF

D gene: NA
clone size: NA
V gene: TRBV5-1
J gene: TRBJ2-2
CDR3 DNA: TGCGCCAGCGGATCAGGGGGAGGCACCGGGGAGCTGTTTTTT
CDR3 protein: CASGSGGGTGELFF

D gene: TRBD2
clone size: once
V gene: TRBV29-1
J gene: TRBJ2-5
CDR3 DNA: TGCAGCGTTGGGTCTAGCGGGGAGGAGACCCAGTACTTC
CDR3 protein: CSVGSSGEETQYF

D gene: TRBD2
clone size: NA
V gene: TRBV30
J gene: TRBJ2-7
CDR3 DNA: TGTGCCTCCCTAGCGGGAAATGTCGAGCAGTACTTC
CDR3 protein: CASLAGNVEQYF

D gene: NA
clone size: NA
V gene: TRBV6-1
J gene: TRBJ1-2
CDR3 DNA: TGTGCCAGCAGTGAACGGGGGATTTACTATGGCTACACCTTC
CDR3 protein: CASSERGIYYGYTF

D gene: TRBD2
clone size: NA
V gene: TRBV27
J gene: TRBJ2-7
CDR3 DNA: TGTGCCAGCAGCTCTACTGGACTAGCGGGAGATGGCGAGCAGTACTTC
CDR3 protein: CASSSTGLAGDGEQYF